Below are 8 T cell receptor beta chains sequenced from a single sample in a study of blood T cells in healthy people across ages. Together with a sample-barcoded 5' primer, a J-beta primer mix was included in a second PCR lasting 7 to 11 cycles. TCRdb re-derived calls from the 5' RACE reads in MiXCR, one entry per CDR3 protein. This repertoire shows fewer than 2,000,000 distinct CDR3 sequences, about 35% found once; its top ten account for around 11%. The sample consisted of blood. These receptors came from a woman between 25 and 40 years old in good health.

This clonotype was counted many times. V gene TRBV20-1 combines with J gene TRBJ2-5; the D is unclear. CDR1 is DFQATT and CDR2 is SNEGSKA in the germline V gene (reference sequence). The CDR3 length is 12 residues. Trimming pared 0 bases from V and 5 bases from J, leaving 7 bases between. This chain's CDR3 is CSARDRPETQYF. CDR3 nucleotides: TGCAGTGCTAGAGATCGGCCCGAGACCCAGTACTTC.

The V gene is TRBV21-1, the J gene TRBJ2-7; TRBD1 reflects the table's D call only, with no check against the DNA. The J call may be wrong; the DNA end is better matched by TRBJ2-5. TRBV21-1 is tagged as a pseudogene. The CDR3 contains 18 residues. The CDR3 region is CASSNGPRGGTGRETQYF. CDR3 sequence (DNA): TGTGCCAGCAGTAACGGCCCGAGAGGGGGGACAGGGAGAGAGACCCAGTACTTC.

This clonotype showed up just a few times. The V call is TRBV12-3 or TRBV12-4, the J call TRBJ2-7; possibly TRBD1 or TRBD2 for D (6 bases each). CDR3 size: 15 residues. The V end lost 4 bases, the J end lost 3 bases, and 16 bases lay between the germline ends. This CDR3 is CASSSPGGSYYEQYF. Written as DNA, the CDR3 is TGTGCCAGCAGTTCGCCCGGGGGCTCCTACTACGAGCAGTACTTC.

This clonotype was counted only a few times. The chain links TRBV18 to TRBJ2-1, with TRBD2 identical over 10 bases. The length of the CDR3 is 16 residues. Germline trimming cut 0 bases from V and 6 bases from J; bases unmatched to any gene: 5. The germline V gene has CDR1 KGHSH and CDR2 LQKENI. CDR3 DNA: TGTGCCAGCTCACCACCGGAGCGGGGGGGAGGCAATGAGCAGTTCTTC. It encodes CASSPPERGGGNEQFF. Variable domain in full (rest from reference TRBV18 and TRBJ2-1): NAGVMQNPRHLVRRRGQEARLRCSPMKGHSHVYWYRQLPEEGLKFMVYLQKENIIDESGMPKERFSAEFPKEGPSILRIQQVVRGDSAAYFCASSPPERGGGNEQFFGPGTRLTVL.

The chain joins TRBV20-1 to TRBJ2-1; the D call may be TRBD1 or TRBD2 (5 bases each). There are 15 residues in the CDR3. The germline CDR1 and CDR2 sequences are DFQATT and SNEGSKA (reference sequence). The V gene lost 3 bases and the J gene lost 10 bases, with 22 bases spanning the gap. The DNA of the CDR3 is TGCAGTGCTAGGGGGACGCAACCCCACGTCGGGGAGCAGTTCTTC. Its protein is CSARGTQPHVGEQFF.

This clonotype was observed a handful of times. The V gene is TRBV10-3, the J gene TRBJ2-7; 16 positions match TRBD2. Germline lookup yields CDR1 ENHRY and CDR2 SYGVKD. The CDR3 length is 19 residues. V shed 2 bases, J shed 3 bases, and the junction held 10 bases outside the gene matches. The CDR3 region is CAISESFGTSGRGVYEQYF. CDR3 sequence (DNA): TGTGCCATCAGTGAGAGCTTCGGGACTAGCGGGAGGGGGGTCTACGAGCAGTACTTC.

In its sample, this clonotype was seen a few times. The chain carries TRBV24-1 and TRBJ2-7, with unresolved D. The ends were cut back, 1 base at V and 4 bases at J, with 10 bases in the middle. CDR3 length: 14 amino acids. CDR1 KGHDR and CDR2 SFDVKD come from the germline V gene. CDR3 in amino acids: CATSDFGSPYEQYF. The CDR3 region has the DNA TGTGCCACCAGTGATTTCGGCAGCCCTTACGAGCAGTACTTC.

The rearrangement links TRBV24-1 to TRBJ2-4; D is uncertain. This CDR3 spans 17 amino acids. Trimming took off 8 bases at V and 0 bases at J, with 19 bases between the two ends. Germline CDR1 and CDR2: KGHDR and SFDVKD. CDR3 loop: CATTGRPTLLAKNIQYF. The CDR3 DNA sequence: TGTGCCACCACGGGCAGGCCAACCCTACTAGCCAAAAACATTCAGTACTTC.